The T cell receptor beta chain described here comes from a study of response to subunit inactivated influenza vaccine. Notes on the study in general: Few new T cells, the authors suggested, are recruited by each seasonal influenza vaccination.

TCRdb independently ran MiXCR on the RT-PCR reads; one entry per CDR3 protein. The sample lists roughly 710,000 distinct CDR3 sequences, 14% occurring once. The germline V gene encodes CDR1 DFQATT and CDR2 SNEGSKA (reference sequence). Trimming pared 6 bases from V and 1 base from J, leaving 7 bases between. CDR3 length: 11 amino acids. On this clonotype: The antigen is undetermined.

The specimen comprised PBMCs from blood, sampled 14 days before vaccination. The clonotype comes from a middle-aged man who received an inactivated influenza vaccine. The V and J genes are TRBV20-1 and TRBJ2-7; D remains unclear. The CDR3 protein is CSAPRSYEQYF. The CDR3, as DNA: TGCAGTGCCCCGCGGTCCTACGAGCAGTACTTC.